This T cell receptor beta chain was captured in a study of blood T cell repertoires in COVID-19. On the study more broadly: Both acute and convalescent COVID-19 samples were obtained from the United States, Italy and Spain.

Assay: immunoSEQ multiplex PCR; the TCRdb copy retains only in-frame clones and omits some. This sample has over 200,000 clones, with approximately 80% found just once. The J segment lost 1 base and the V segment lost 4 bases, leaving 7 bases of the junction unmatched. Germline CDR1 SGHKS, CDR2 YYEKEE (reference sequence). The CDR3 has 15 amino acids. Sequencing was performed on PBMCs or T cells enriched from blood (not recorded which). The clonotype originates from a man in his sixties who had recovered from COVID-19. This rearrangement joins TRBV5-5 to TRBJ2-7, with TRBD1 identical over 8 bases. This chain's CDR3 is CASSTQGAWSYEQYF. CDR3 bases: TGTGCCAGCAGCACCCAGGGGGCATGGTCCTACGAGCAGTACTTC.